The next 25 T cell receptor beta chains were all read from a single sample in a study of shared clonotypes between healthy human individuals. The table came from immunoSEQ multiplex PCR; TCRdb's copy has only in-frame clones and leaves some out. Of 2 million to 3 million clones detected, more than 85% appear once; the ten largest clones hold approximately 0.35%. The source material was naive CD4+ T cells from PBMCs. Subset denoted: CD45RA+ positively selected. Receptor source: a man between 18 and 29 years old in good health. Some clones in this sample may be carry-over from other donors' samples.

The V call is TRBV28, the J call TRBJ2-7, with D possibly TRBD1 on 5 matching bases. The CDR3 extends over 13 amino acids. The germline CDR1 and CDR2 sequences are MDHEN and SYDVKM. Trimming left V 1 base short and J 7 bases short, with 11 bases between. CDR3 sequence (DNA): TGTGCCAGCAGTTTATCTACATCAGGGGAGCAGTACTTC. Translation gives CASSLSTSGEQYF.

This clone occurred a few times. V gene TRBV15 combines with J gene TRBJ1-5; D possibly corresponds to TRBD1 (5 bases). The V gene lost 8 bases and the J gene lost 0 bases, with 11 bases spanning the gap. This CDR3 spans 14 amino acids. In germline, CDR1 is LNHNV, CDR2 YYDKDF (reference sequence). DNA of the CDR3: TGTGCCACCTCGGGGCGATATAGCAATCAGCCCCAGCATTTT. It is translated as CATSGRYSNQPQHF.

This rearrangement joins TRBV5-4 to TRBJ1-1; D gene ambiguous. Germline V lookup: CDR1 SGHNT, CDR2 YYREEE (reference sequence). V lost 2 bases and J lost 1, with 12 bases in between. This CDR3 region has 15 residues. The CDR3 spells CASSFRPEPNTEAFF. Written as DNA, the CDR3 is TGTGCCAGCAGCTTCAGACCTGAACCGAACACTGAAGCTTTCTTT.

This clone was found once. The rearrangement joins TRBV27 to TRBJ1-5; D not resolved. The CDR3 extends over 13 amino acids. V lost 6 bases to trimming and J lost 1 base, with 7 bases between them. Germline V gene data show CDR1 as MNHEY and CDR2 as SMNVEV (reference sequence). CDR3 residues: CASRLASNQPQHF. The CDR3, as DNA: TGTGCCAGCAGGTTAGCGAGCAATCAGCCCCAGCATTTT.

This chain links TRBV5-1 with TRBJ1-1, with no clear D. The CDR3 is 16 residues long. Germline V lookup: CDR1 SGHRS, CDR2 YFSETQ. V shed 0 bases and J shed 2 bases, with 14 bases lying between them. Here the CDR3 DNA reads TGCGCCAGCAGCTTGGAGCGAACGGCTTTCAACACTGAAGCTTTCTTT. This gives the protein CASSLERTAFNTEAFF.

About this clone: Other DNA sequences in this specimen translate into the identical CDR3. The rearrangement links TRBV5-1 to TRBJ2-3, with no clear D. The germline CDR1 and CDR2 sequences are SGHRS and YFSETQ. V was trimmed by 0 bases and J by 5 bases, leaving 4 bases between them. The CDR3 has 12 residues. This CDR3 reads CASSLGEDTQYF. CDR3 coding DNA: TGCGCCAGCAGCTTGGGGGAAGATACGCAGTATTTT.

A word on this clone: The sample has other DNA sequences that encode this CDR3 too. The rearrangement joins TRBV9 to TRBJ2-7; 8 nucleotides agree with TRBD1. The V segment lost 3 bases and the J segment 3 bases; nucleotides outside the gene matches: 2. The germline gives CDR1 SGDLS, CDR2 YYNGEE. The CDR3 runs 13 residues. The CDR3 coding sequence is TGTGCCAGCAGCGGTACAGGGGGCTACGAGCAGTACTTC. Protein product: CASSGTGGYEQYF.

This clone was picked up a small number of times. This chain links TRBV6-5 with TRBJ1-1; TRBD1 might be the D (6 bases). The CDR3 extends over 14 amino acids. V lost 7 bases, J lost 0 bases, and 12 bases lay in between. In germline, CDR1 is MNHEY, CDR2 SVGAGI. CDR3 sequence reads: CASTKPGVNTEAFF. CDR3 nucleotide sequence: TGTGCCAGCACCAAGCCAGGGGTGAACACTGAAGCTTTCTTT.

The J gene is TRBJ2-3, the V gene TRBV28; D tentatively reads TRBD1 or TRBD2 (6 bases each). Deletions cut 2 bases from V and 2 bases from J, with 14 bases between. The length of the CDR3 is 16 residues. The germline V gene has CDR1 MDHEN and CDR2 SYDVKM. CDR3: CASSLGGGTHTDTQYF. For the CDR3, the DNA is TGTGCCAGCAGTTTAGGAGGCGGGACACACACAGATACGCAGTATTTT.

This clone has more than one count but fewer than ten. The CDR3 DNA is TGTGCCAGCAGCTTAGGCAGAGGGGGACAGGGTAATGAAAAACTGTTTTTT. This sequence encodes CASSLGRGGQGNEKLFF. The chain links TRBV7-9 to TRBJ1-4; TRBD1 matches 9 bases. The V and J ends lost 1 base and 4 bases, in that order; junction bases with no gene match: 7. Germline CDR1 is SEHNR and CDR2 is FQNEAQ (reference sequence). The CDR3 runs 17 residues. Together with reference TRBV7-9 and TRBJ1-4, the CDR3 gives the full variable domain: DTGVSQNPRHKITKRGQNVTFRCDPISEHNRLYWYRQTLGQGPEFLTYFQNEAQLEKSRLLSDRFSAERPKGSFSTLEIQRTEQGDSAMYLCASSLGRGGQGNEKLFFGSGTQLSVL.

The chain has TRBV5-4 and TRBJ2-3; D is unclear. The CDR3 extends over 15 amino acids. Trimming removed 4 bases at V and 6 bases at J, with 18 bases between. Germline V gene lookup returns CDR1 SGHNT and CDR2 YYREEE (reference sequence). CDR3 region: CASSIAAQGQDTQYF. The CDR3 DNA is TGTGCCAGCAGCATAGCCGCCCAAGGTCAGGATACGCAGTATTTT.

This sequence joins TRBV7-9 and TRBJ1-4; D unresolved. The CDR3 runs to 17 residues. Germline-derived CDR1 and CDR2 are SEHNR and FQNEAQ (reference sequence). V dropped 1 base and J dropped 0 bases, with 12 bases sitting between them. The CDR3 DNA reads TGTGCCAGCAGCTTAGGGCATACCCGTCCAACTAATGAAAAACTGTTTTTT. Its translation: CASSLGHTRPTNEKLFF. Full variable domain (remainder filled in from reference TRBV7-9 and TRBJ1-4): DTGVSQNPRHKITKRGQNVTFRCDPISEHNRLYWYRQTLGQGPEFLTYFQNEAQLEKSRLLSDRFSAERPKGSFSTLEIQRTEQGDSAMYLCASSLGHTRPTNEKLFFGSGTQLSVL.

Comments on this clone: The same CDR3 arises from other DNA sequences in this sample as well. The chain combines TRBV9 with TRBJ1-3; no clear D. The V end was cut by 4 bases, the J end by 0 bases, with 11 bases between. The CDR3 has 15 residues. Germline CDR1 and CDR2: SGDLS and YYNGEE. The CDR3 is CASSPDGHSGNTIYF. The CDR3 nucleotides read TGTGCCAGCAGCCCAGACGGGCACTCTGGAAACACCATATATTTT.

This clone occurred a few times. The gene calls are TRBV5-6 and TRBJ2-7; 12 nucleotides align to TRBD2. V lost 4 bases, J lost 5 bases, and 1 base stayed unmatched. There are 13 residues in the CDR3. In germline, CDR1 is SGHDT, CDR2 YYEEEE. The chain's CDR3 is CASSRLAGDEQYF. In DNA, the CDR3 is TGTGCCAGCAGCCGACTAGCGGGAGACGAGCAGTACTTC.

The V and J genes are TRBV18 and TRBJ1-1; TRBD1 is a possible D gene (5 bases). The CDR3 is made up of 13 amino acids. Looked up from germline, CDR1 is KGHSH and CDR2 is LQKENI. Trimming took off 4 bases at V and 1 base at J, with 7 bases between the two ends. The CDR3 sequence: CASSRQWNTEAFF. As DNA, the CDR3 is TGTGCCAGCTCACGACAGTGGAACACTGAAGCTTTCTTT.

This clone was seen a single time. CDR3 in DNA: TGCGCCAGCAGCCAAGATCTTGGCGGGAGGCCCTACAATGAGCAGTTCTTC. It is translated as CASSQDLGGRPYNEQFF. J is TRBJ2-1 and V is TRBV4-1, with 8 bases matching TRBD2. CDR3 length: 17 amino acids. The V and J ends lost 0 bases and 2 bases, in that order; junction bases with no gene match: 6. Germline CDR1 MGHRA, CDR2 YSYEKL.

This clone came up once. CDR3 region: CASRWRDKVFF. CDR3 DNA sequence: TGTGCCAGCAGGTGGAGGGACAAAGTGTTTTTT. The chain joins TRBV27 to TRBJ1-4, with D possibly TRBD1 on 6 matching bases. The CDR3 sequence is 11 residues long. V lost 6 bases to trimming and J lost 15 bases, with 14 bases between them. The V gene's germline CDR1 is MNHEY and CDR2 SMNVEV (reference sequence).

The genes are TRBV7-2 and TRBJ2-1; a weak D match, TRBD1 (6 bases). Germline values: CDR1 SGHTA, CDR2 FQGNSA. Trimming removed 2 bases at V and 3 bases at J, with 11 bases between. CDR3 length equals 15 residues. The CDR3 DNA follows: TGTGCCAGCAGCTTACAAGGACAGCTCTACAATGAGCAGTTCTTC. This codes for CASSLQGQLYNEQFF.

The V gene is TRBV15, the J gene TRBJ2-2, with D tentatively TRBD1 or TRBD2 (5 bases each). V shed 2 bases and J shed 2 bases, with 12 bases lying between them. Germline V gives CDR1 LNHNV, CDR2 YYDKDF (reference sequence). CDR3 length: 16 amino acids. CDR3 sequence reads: CATSRPGTINTGELFF. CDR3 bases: TGTGCCACCAGCAGACCCGGGACGATAAACACCGGGGAGCTGTTTTTT.

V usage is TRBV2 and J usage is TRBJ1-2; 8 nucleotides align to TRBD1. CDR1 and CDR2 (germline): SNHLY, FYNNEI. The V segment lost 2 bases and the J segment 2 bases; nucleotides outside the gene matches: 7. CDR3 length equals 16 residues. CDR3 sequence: CASSEIRGLVNYGYTF. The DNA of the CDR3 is TGTGCCAGCAGTGAAATCAGGGGGCTTGTCAACTATGGCTACACCTTC.

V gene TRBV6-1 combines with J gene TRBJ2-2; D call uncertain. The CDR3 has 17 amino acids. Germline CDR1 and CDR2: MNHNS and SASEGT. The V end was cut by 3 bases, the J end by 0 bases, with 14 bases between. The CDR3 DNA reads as TGTGCCAGCAGTGACCCCCGGCGGTCCACGAACACCGGGGAGCTGTTTTTT. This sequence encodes CASSDPRRSTNTGELFF.

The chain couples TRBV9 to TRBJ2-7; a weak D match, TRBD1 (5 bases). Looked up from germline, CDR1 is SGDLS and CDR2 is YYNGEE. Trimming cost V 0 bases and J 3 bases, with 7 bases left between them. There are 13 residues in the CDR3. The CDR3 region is CASSVGGHYEQYF. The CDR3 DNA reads TGTGCCAGCAGCGTAGGCGGACACTACGAGCAGTACTTC.

The CDR3: CASSQGARGRLGYTF. CDR3 sequence (DNA): TGCGCCAGCAGCCAAGGGGCAAGGGGACGTCTAGGCTACACCTTC. V is TRBV4-1 and J is TRBJ1-2; D perhaps matches TRBD1 (5 bases). The CDR3 length is 15 residues. V dropped 1 base and J dropped 8 bases, with 17 bases sitting between them. The V gene's germline CDR1 is MGHRA and CDR2 YSYEKL.

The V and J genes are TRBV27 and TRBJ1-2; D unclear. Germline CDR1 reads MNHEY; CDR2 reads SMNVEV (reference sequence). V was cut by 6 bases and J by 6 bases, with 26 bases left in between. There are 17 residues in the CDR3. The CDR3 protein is CASRRSWRTLLRDGYTF. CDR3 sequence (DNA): TGTGCCAGCAGACGGTCCTGGCGAACCCTTCTCCGGGATGGCTACACCTTC.

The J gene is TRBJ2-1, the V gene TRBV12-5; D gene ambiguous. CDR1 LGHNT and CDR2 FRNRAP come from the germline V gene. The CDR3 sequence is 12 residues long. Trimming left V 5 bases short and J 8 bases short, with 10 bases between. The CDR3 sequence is CASGLHDHEQFF. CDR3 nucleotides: TGTGCTAGTGGTCTCCATGACCATGAGCAGTTCTTC.